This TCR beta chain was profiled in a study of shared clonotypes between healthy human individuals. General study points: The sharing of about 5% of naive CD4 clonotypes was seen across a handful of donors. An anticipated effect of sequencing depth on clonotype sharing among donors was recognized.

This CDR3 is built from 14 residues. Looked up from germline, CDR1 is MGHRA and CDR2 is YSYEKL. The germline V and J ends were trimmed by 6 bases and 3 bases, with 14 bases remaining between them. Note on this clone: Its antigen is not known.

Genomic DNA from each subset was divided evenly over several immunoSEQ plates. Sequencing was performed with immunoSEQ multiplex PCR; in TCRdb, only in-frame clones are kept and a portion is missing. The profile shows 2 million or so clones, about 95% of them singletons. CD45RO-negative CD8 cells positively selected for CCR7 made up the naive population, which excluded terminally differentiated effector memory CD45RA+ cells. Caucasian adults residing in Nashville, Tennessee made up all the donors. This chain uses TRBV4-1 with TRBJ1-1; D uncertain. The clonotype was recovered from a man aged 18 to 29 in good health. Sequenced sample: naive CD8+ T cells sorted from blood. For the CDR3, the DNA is TGCGCCAGCAGGCCTGGACTGATGGACACTGAAGCTTTCTTT. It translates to CASRPGLMDTEAFF.